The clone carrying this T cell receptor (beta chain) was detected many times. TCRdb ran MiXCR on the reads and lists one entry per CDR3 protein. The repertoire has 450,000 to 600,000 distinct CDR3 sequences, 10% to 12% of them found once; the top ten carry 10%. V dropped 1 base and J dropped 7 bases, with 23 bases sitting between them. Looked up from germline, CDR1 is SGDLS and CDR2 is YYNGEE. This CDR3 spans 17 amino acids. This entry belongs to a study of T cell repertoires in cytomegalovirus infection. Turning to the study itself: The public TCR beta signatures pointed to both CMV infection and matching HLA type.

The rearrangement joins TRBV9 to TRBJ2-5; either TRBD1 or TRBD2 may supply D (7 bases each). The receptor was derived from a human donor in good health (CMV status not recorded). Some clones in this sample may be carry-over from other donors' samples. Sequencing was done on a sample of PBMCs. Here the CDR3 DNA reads TGTGCCAGCAGCGTACAACCTAGCGGAGGGGGCCGCGCGACCCAGTACTTC. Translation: CASSVQPSGGGRATQYF.